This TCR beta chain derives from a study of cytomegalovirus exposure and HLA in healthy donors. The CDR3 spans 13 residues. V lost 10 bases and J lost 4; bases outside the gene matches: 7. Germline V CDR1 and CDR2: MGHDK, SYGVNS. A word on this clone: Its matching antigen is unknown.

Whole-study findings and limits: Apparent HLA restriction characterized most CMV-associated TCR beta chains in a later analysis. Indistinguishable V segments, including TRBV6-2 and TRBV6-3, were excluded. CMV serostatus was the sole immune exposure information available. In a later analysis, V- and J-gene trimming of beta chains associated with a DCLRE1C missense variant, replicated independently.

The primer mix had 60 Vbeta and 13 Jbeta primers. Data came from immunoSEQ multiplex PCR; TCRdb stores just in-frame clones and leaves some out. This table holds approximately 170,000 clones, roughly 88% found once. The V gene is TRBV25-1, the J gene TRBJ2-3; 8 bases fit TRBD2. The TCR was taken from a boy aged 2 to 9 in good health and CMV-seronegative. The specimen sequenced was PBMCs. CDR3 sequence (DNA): TGTGCCACCAAAAGACTAGCGTCAGATACGCAGTATTTT. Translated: CATKRLASDTQYF. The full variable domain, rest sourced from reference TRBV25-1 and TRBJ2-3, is EADIYQTPRYLVIGTGKKITLECSQTMGHDKMYWYQQDPGMELHLIHYSYGVNSTEKGDLSSESTVSRIRTEHFPLTLESARPSHTSQYLCATKRLASDTQYFGPGTRLTVL.